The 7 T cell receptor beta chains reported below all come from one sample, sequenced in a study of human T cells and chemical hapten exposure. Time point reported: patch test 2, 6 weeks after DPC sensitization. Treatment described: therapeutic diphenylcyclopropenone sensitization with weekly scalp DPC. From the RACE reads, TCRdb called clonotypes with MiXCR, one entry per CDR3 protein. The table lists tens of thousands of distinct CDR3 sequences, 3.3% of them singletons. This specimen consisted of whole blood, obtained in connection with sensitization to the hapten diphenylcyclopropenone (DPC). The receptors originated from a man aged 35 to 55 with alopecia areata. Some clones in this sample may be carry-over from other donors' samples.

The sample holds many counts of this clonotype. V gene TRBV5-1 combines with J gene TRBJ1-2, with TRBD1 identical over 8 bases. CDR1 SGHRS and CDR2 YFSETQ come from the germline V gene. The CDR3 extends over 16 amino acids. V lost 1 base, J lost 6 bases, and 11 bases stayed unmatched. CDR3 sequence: CASSLSLPDRGDGYTF. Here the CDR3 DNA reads TGCGCCAGCAGCTTGTCTTTACCAGACAGGGGAGATGGCTACACCTTC.

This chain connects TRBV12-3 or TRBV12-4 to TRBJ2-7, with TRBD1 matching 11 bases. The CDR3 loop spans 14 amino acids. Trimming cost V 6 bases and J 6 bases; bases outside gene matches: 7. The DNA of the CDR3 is TGTGCCAGCAGGACCGGGACAGGGGGTCGCGAGCAGTACTTC. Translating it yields CASRTGTGGREQYF.

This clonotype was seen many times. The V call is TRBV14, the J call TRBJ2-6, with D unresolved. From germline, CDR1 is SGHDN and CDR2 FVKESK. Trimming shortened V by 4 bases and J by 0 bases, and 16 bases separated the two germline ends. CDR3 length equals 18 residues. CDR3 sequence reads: CASSPRRVTNSGANVLTF. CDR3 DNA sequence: TGTGCCAGCAGCCCCCGACGAGTCACCAACTCTGGGGCCAACGTCCTGACTTTC.

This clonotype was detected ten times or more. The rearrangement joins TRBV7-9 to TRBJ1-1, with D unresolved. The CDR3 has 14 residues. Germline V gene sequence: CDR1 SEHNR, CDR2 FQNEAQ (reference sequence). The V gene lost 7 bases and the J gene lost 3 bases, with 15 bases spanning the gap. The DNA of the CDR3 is TGTGCCAGCACCGCCACCGGCGGGGACACTGAAGCTTTCTTT. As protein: CASTATGGDTEAFF.

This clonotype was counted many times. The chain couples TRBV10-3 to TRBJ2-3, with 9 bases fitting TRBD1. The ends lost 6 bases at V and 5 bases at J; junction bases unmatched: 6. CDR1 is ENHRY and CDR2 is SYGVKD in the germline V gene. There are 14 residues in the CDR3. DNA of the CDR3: TGTGCCATCAGGAGGACAGGGGAGATAGATACGCAGTATTTT. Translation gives CAIRRTGEIDTQYF.

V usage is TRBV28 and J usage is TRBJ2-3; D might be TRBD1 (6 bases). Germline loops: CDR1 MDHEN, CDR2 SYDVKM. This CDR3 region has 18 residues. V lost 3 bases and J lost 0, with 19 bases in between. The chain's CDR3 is CASSFPSVRGYSTDTQYF. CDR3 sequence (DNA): TGTGCCAGCAGTTTCCCATCGGTGAGGGGGTATAGCACAGATACGCAGTATTTT.

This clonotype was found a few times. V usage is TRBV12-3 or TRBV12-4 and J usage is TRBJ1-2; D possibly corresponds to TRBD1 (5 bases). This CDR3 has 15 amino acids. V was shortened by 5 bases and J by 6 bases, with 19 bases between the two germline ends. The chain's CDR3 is CASSPTLQGAHGYTF. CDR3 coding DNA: TGTGCCAGCAGTCCAACCCTTCAGGGAGCCCATGGCTACACCTTC.